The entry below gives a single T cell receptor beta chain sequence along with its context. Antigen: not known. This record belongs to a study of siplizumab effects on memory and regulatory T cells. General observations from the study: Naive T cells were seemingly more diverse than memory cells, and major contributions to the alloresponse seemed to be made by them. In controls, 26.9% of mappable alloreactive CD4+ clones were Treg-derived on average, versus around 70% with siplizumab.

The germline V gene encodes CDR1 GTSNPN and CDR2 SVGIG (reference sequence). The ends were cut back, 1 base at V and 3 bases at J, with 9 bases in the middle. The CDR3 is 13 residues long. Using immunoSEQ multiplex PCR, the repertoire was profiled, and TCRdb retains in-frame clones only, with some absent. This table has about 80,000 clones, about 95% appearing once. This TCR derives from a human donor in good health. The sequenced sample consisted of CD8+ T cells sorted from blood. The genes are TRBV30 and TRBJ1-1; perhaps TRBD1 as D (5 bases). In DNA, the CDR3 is TGTGCCTGGAGTGAAGGGGATTACACTGAAGCTTTCTTT. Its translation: CAWSEGDYTEAFF.